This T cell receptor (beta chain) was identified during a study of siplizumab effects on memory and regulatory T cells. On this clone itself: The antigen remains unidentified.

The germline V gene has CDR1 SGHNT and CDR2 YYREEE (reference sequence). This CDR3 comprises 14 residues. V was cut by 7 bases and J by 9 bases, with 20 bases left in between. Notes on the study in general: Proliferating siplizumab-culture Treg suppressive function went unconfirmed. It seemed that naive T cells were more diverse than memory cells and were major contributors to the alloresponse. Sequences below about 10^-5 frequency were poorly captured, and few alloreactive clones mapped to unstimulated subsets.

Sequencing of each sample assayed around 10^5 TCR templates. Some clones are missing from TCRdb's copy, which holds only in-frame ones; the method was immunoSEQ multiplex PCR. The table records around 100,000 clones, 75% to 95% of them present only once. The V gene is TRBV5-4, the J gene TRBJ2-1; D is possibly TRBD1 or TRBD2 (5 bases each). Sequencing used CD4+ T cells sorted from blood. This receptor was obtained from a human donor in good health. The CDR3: CASDSGDPWSEQFF. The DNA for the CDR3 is TGTGCCAGCGATTCTGGGGACCCCTGGAGTGAGCAGTTCTTC. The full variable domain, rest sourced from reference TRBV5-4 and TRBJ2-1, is ETGVTQSPTHLIKTRGQQVTLRCSSQSGHNTVSWYQQALGQGPQFIFQYYREEENGRGNFPPRFSGLQFPNYSSELNVNALELDDSALYLCASDSGDPWSEQFFGPGTRLTVL.